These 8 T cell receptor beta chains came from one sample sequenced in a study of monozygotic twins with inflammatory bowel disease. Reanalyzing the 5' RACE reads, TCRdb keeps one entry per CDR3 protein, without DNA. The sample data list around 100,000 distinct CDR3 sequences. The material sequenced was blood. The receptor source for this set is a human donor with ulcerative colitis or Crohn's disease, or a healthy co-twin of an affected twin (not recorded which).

The CDR3 region is CASSQDRGTAGEKLFF. The rearrangement links TRBV4-3 to TRBJ1-4; TCRdb proposes TRBD1, but this gene call is untestable without DNA. The CDR3 consists of 16 residues. The germline gives CDR1 LGHNA, CDR2 YSLEER.

The CDR3 sequence is CASSLAREPPREQYF. The rearrangement links TRBV7-9 to TRBJ2-7. Germline CDR1 SEHNR, CDR2 FQNEAQ (reference sequence). CDR3 size: 15 residues.

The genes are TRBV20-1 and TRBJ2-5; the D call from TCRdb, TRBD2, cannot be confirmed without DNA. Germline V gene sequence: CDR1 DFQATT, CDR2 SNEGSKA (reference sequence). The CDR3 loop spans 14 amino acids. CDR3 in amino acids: CSAREVGRTETQYF.

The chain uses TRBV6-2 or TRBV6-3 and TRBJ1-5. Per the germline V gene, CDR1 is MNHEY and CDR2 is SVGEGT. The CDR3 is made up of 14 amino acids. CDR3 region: CASRYSGSGQPQHF.

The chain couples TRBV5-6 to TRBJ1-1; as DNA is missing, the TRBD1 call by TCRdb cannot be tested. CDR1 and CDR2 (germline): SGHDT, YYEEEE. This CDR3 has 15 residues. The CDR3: CASSAGQGLNTEAFF.

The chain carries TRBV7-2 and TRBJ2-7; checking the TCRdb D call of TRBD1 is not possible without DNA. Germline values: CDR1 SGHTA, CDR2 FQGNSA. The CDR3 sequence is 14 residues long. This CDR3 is CASSSRNRGYEQYF.

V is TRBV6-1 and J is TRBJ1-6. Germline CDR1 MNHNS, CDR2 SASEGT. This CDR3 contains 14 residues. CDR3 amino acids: CASRPEGHNSPLHF.

The chain's CDR3 is CASSEYTGELFF. The rearrangement uses TRBV10-2 and TRBJ2-2. Germline values: CDR1 WSHSY, CDR2 SAAADI. The CDR3 contains 12 residues.